Listed here are 21 T cell receptor beta chains from one sample, sequenced in a study of blood T cell repertoires in COVID-19. Only in-frame clones appear in the TCRdb table, and some are missing; sequencing was by immunoSEQ multiplex PCR. The data show roughly 40,000 clones, approximately 88% seen once. What was sequenced was peripheral blood. All receptors derive from a human donor in a cohort sampled during active COVID-19.

This clone showed up just a few times. The chain recombines TRBV7-9 with TRBJ1-2; D is unresolved. Trimming removed 0 bases at V and 5 bases at J, with 13 bases between. There are 15 residues in the CDR3. The germline V gene has CDR1 SEHNR and CDR2 FQNEAQ (reference sequence). The chain's CDR3 is CASSLAGDSGYGYTF. CDR3 DNA sequence: TGTGCCAGCAGCTTAGCGGGCGACTCGGGGTATGGCTACACCTTC.

The V gene is TRBV3-1 (or the pseudogene TRBV3-2), the J gene TRBJ1-4, with D uncertain. This CDR3 is 15 amino acids long. The V gene's germline CDR1 is LGHDT and CDR2 YNNKEL (reference sequence). V lost 1 base to trimming and J lost 5 bases, with 11 bases between them. The CDR3 here is CASSQGGGKNEKLFF. CDR3 DNA sequence: TGTGCCAGCAGCCAAGGTGGAGGCAAAAATGAAAAACTGTTTTTT.

V and J are TRBV30 and TRBJ2-1; 15 nucleotides agree with TRBD2. Looked up from germline, CDR1 is GTSNPN and CDR2 is SVGIG (reference sequence). Trimming removed 1 base from V and 2 bases from J; junction bases left unmatched: 0. This CDR3 spans 16 amino acids. DNA for the CDR3: TGTGCCTGGAGTGGGACTAGCGGGGGGGCCTACAATGAGCAGTTCTTC. This codes for CAWSGTSGGAYNEQFF.

This clone was seen only once. The chain couples TRBV15 to TRBJ2-3, with a tentative D call TRBD1 (6 bases). The CDR3 spans 14 residues. V gave up 0 bases and J gave up 4 bases, with 8 bases separating them. Germline lookup yields CDR1 LNHNV and CDR2 YYDKDF (reference sequence). DNA of the CDR3: TGTGCCACCAGCAGAGATGAGGGGGCAGATACGCAGTATTTT. This encodes CATSRDEGADTQYF. The full variable domain, with the rest looked up from reference TRBV15 and TRBJ2-3, is DAMVIQNPRYQVTQFGKPVTLSCSQTLNHNVMYWYQQKSSQAPKLLFHYYDKDFNNEADTPDNFQSRRPNTSFCFLDIRSPGLGDTAMYLCATSRDEGADTQYFGPGTRLTVL.

The V call is TRBV2, the J call TRBJ2-3; possible D gene TRBD2, 8 bases. CDR1 is SNHLY and CDR2 is FYNNEI in the germline V gene. V dropped 5 bases and J dropped 0 bases, with 21 bases sitting between them. The CDR3 loop spans 18 amino acids. The CDR3, as DNA: TGTGCCAGCAGTTGGAGGGAGGGGGCTAGCGGGAGCACAGATACGCAGTATTTT. It codes for CASSWREGASGSTDTQYF.

The chain joins TRBV30 to TRBJ1-4; D is unresolved. Germline V gene sequence: CDR1 GTSNPN, CDR2 SVGIG (reference sequence). Trimming stripped 0 bases from V and 8 bases from J, with 10 bases between. The CDR3 length is 13 residues. Here the CDR3 DNA reads TGTGCCTGGAGTGTATCGGCGAGGGAAAAACTGTTTTTT. Translation gives CAWSVSAREKLFF. Full variable domain (outside the CDR3, taken from reference TRBV30 and TRBJ1-4): SQTIHQWPATLVQPVGSPLSLECTVEGTSNPNLYWYRQAAGRGLQLLFYSVGIGQISSEVPQNLSASRPQDRQFILSSKKLLLSDSGFYLCAWSVSAREKLFFGSGTQLSVL.

CDR3 in DNA: TGTGCCACCAGTGATTCACAGGGGGAAAGATACAATGAGCAGTTCTTC. Its translation is CATSDSQGERYNEQFF. The rearrangement joins TRBV24-1 to TRBJ2-1, with 8 positions matching TRBD1. With V trimmed by 2 bases and J by 4 bases, 6 bases remained unmatched. This CDR3 spans 16 amino acids. Germline V gene lookup returns CDR1 KGHDR and CDR2 SFDVKD.

The J gene is TRBJ1-1, the V gene TRBV28, with 9 bases aligning to TRBD1. V dropped 5 bases and J dropped 0; count of bases not matched to a gene: 7. CDR1 MDHEN and CDR2 SYDVKM come from the germline V gene. The CDR3 length is 16 residues. The CDR3 is CASSTNRGRVNTEAFF. Here the CDR3 DNA reads TGTGCCAGCAGTACAAACAGGGGGCGGGTGAACACTGAAGCTTTCTTT.

In DNA form, the CDR3 reads TGTGCCAGCAGTTATCCGGGACAGGGGATCCACGAGCAGTACTTC. It specifies CASSYPGQGIHEQYF. This chain connects TRBV6-2 or TRBV6-3 to TRBJ2-7, with 10 bases lining up with TRBD1. Germline CDR1 MNHEY, CDR2 SVGEGT. V shed 3 bases and J 5 bases; nucleotides not matched to a gene: 7. The CDR3 consists of 15 residues.

This chain joins TRBV19 and TRBJ2-1, with 7 nucleotides matching TRBD2. V was pared by 3 bases and J by 9 bases, with 5 bases of the junction left unmatched. The CDR3 consists of 13 residues. Germline CDR1 reads LNHDA; CDR2 reads SQIVND (reference sequence). The CDR3 reads CASSIRTSFEQFF. The CDR3 bases are TGTGCCAGTAGTATTCGGACTAGTTTTGAGCAGTTCTTC.

The CDR3 bases are TGTGCCAGCAGCTTTGACAGGGGGAACACTGAAGCTTTCTTT. Its protein is CASSFDRGNTEAFF. The chain combines TRBV13 with TRBJ1-1, with TRBD1 matching over 8 bases. V trimming: 3 bases; J trimming: 1 base; junction bases outside the gene matches: 1. Per the germline V gene, CDR1 is PRHDT and CDR2 is FYEKMQ (reference sequence). This CDR3 region has 14 residues.

This clone was picked up a small number of times. The chain links TRBV5-6 to TRBJ2-7, with 7 bases that match TRBD1. The junction had 11 bases not matched to a gene; V was cut back by 4 bases and J by 1 base. Germline assignment: CDR1 SGHDT and CDR2 YYEEEE. There are 16 residues in the CDR3. The CDR3 protein is CASSPSLGTESYEQYF. CDR3 bases: TGTGCCAGCAGCCCGTCGCTAGGGACAGAGTCCTACGAGCAGTACTTC.

J is TRBJ2-1 and V is TRBV28, with D perhaps matching TRBD2 (6 bases). The CDR3 runs 16 residues. The V end was cut by 3 bases, the J end by 3 bases, with 15 bases between. Germline V lookup: CDR1 MDHEN, CDR2 SYDVKM. The DNA of the CDR3 is TGTGCCAGCAGTTTGGAGGGTGACTCCTACTACAATGAGCAGTTCTTC. This translates into CASSLEGDSYYNEQFF.

The chain couples TRBV6-2 or TRBV6-3 to TRBJ1-6, with D tentatively TRBD1 (6 bases). The V and J ends lost 5 bases and 14 bases respectively, with 10 bases between them. This CDR3 is 11 amino acids long. The germline V gene has CDR1 MNHEY and CDR2 SVGEGT. The CDR3 coding sequence is TGTGCCAGCAGTCTCCGGGACACCCTCCACTTT. Protein: CASSLRDTLHF.

This chain uses TRBV6-5 with TRBJ2-7; 7 nucleotides match TRBD2. CDR3 length equals 14 residues. Germline CDR1 is MNHEY and CDR2 is SVGAGI. Germline trimming cut 6 bases from V and 2 bases from J; bases unmatched to any gene: 7. In nucleotides, the CDR3 is TGTGCCAGCAGGGGGACTACGCCTCCCTACGAGCAGTACTTC. Translated: CASRGTTPPYEQYF.

This clone is a singleton in its sample. The gene calls are TRBV18 and TRBJ1-2; 9 nucleotides align to TRBD1. Trimming at V came to 3 bases and at J to 6 bases, leaving 8 bases not matched to a gene. The CDR3 loop spans 15 amino acids. CDR1 and CDR2 (germline): KGHSH, LQKENI. The CDR3: CASSPGMGQGNGYTF. In DNA, the CDR3 is TGTGCCAGCTCACCGGGAATGGGACAGGGAAATGGCTACACCTTC.

The CDR3 is CASSQDREAEAFF. The CDR3 coding sequence is TGTGCCAGCAGCCAAGACAGGGAGGCTGAAGCTTTCTTT. The chain combines TRBV3-1 (or the pseudogene TRBV3-2) with TRBJ1-1; D perhaps matches TRBD1 (5 bases). The CDR3 covers 13 residues. The germline V gene encodes CDR1 LGHDT and CDR2 YNNKEL (reference sequence). V was pared by 0 bases and J by 6 bases, with 8 bases between.

The chain combines TRBV5-6 with TRBJ2-7; TRBD1 matches 9 bases. Germline assignment: CDR1 SGHDT and CDR2 YYEEEE. The V and J ends lost 6 bases and 7 bases, in that order; junction bases with no gene match: 11. The CDR3 totals 14 residues. The CDR3 nucleotides read TGTGCCAGCATCCTTGGACAGGGGACGCGGGAGCAGTACTTC. Protein product: CASILGQGTREQYF.

CDR3 DNA sequence: TGTGCCAGCAGTGGCAGGGAGGGTCCCTACGAGCAGTACTTC. Translation: CASSGREGPYEQYF. The rearrangement joins TRBV2 to TRBJ2-7; TRBD2 agrees at 7 bases. The CDR3 extends over 14 amino acids. CDR1 and CDR2 (germline): SNHLY, FYNNEI. V shed 4 bases, J shed 2 bases, and the junction held 5 bases outside the gene matches.

The CDR3 here is CASSRGQVYEQYF. The DNA of the CDR3 is TGCGCCAGCAGTCGGGGACAGGTCTACGAGCAGTACTTC. The V call is TRBV23-1, the J call TRBJ2-7; 8 bases map to TRBD1. TRBV23-1 is labeled an ORF, and its function is uncertain. This CDR3 is 13 amino acids long. V was clipped by 4 bases and J by 3 bases; unmatched bases: 2.

The rearrangement links TRBV5-6 to TRBJ1-1, with 7 bases lining up with TRBD1. Germline V gene data show CDR1 as SGHDT and CDR2 as YYEEEE. The V gene end was trimmed by 0 bases and the J gene end by 6 bases; junction bases not matched to a gene: 14. The CDR3 has 17 residues. CDR3 sequence reads: CASSLAGRDSQLPEAFF. The CDR3, as DNA: TGTGCCAGCAGCTTGGCTGGGCGGGACAGTCAACTTCCTGAAGCTTTCTTT.